This T cell receptor (beta chain) was obtained from a study of blood T cell repertoires in COVID-19. As for the study in general: The analysed material was cDNA or gDNA that came from T cells, B-cell-depleted T cells, or PBMCs.

What the recovered Cohort 3 donors had was two negative PCRs, clearance, or symptom resolution. The CDR3 has 15 amino acids. Germline V gene lookup returns CDR1 WNHNN and CDR2 SYGVQD (reference sequence). Trimming at V came to 2 bases and at J to 3 bases, leaving 4 bases not matched to a gene. Assay used: immunoSEQ multiplex PCR; TCRdb lists only in-frame clones, some missing. The sample yields roughly 300,000 clones, under 90% seen once. Sequenced input: PBMCs or T cells enriched from blood (not recorded which). This TCR came from a woman younger than 35 who had recovered from COVID-19. The rearrangement joins TRBV10-1 to TRBJ2-7, with 10 bases identical to TRBD1. CDR3 loop: CASSEVGQGVYEQYF. The CDR3 region has the DNA TGCGCCAGCAGTGAGGTAGGACAGGGGGTCTACGAGCAGTACTTC.